By frequency in the sample, the clone carrying this TCR beta chain is medium-sized. The data originate from a study of early T cells in non-severe SARS-CoV-2 infection. TCRdb independently ran MiXCR on the 5' RACE reads; one entry per CDR3 protein. The sample lists 35,000 to 40,000 distinct CDR3 sequences; over 4.5% were seen once. This receptor was identified in an adult who was a healthcare worker with PCR-confirmed SARS-CoV-2 infection or an uninfected control (not recorded which). Input material: whole blood.

The CDR3 bases are TGTGCCTGGAGTGGGGACGGGGGGAACACTGAAGCTTTCTTT. It codes for CAWSGDGGNTEAFF. V usage is TRBV30 and J usage is TRBJ1-1, with D possibly being TRBD1 (5 bases). The CDR3 runs to 14 residues. Germline V lookup: CDR1 GTSNPN, CDR2 SVGIG (reference sequence). Trimming stripped 1 base from V and 1 base from J, with 10 bases between.